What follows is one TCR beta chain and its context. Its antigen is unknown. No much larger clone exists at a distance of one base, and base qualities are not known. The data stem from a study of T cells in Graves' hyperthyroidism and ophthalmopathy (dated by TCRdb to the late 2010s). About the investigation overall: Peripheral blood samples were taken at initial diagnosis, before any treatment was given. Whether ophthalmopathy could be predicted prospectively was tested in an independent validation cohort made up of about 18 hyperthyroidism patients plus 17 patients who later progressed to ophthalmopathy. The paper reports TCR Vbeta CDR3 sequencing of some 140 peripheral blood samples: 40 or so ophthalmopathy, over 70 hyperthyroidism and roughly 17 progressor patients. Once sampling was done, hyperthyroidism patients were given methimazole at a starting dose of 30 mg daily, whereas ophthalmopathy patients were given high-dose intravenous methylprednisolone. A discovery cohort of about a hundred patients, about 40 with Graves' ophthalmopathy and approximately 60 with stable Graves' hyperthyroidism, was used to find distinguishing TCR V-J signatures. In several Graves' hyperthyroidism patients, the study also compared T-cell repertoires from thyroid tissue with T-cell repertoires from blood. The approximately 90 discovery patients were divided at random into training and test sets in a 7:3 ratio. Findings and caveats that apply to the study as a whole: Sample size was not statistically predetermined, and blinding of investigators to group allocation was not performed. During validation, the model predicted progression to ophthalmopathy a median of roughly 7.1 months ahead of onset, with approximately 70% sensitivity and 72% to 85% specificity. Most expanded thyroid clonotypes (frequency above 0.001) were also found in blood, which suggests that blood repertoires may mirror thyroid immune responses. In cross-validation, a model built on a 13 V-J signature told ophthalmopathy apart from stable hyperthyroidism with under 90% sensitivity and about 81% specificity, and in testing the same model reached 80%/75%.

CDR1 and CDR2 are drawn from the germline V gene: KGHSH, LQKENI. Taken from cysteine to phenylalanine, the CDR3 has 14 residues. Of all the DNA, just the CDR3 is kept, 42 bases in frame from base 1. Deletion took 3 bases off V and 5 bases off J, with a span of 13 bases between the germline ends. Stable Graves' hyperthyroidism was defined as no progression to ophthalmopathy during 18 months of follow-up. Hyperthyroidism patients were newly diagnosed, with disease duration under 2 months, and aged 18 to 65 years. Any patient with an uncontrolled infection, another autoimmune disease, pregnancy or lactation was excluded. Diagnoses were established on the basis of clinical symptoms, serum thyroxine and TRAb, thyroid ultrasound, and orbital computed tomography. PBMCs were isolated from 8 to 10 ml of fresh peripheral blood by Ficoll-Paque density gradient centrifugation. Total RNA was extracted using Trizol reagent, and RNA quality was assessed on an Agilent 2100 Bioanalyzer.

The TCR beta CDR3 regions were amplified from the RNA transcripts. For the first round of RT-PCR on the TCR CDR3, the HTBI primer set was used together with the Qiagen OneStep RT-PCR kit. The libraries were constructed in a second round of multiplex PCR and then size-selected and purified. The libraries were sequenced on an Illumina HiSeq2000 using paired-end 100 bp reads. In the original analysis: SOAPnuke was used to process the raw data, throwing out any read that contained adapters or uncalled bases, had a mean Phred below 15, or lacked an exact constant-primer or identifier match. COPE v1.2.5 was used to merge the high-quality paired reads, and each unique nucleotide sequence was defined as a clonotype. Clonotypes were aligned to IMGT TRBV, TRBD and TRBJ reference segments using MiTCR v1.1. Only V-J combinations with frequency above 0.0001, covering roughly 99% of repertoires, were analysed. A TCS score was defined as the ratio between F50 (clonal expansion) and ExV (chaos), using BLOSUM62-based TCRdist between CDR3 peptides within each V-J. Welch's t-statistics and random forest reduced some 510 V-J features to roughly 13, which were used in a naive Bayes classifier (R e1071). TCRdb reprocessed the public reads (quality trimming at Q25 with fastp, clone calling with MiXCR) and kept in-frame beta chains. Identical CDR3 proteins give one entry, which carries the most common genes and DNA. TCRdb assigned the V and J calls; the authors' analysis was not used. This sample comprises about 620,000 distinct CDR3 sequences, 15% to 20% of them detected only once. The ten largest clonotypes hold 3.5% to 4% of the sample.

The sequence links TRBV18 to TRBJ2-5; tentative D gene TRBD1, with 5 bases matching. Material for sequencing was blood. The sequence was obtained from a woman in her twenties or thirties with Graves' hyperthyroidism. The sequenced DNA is TGTGCCAGCTCACCCCAAAAGGGGATTGAGACCCAGTACTTC. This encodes CASSPQKGIETQYF.